This TCR beta chain was recovered during a study of blood T cells in healthy people across ages. V was clipped by 4 bases and J by 3 bases, with 7 bases between them. CDR3 length equals 12 residues. Germline V CDR1 and CDR2: SGHVS, FQNEAQ. Sample-barcoded 5' priming and a J-beta primer mix drove a second PCR of roughly 6 to 12 cycles. Every cDNA was tagged by a template-switch adaptor with 12 random nucleotides. Each CDR3 protein is one row after TCRdb ran MiXCR on the 5' RACE reads. The table records some 1,000,000 distinct CDR3 sequences, around 27% of them present only once. Regarding the study as a whole: Roughly linear declines in TCR beta diversity per million T cells occurred with age.

Concerning this clonotype: The target antigen is unknown.

These data were also filed under a second study, of T cells of mothers and their children.

This TCR came from a girl aged 2-9 years in good health. The J gene is TRBJ2-7, the V gene TRBV7-8; D unresolved. The specimen was blood. The CDR3 loop reads CASSSRNYEQYF. The CDR3, as DNA: TGTGCCAGCAGCTCCCGGAACTACGAGCAGTACTTC.